This T cell receptor beta chain comes out of a study of radiotherapy plus CTLA-4 blockade in lung cancer. TCRdb's copy holds only in-frame clones and misses some; the assay was immunoSEQ multiplex PCR. Found here are around 26,000 clones, 70% to 75% of them singletons; the top ten hold under 3.5%. Germline V gene sequence: CDR1 SGHNT, CDR2 YYREEE (reference sequence). With V trimmed by 4 bases and J by 4 bases, 8 bases remained unmatched. This CDR3 region has 15 residues. This clone appeared a single time. Source: peripheral blood, taken from a patient treated with radiotherapy plus ipilimumab. The receptor was isolated from a human donor with non-small cell lung cancer whose response to radiotherapy plus ipilimumab could not be evaluated. This sequence joins TRBV5-4 and TRBJ2-7, with TRBD1 matching 10 bases. In DNA form, the CDR3 reads TGTGCCAGCAGCGGGGGGGGGACAGGGGAATACGAGCAGTACTTC. It yields the protein CASSGGGTGEYEQYF.